This T cell receptor beta chain was recorded in a study of regulatory T cells in long-lasting Graves disease (dated by TCRdb to the early 2020s). Describing the broader study: Persistent Graves' disease was defined as antithyroid drug treatment for over 5 years with persistently positive TSH receptor autoantibodies. In the clinical cohort, patients with persistent Graves' disease had used antithyroid drugs for an average of about 10.3 years. A total of about 35 samples underwent TCR sequencing, from about 13 patients with persistent Graves' disease and 20 patients with newly diagnosed Graves' disease. The study was registered as a clinical trial and conducted in China. Peripheral blood TCR sequencing and RNA sequencing compared persistent Graves' disease patients with newly diagnosed Graves' disease patients.

Broader findings and caveats from the paper: Compared with newly diagnosed patients, patients with persistent Graves' disease had lower TCR Shannon entropy and fewer highly expanded clones, which suggests clonal expansion. The small sample size was acknowledged by the authors as a limitation that may reduce accuracy. TRBV28, TRBJ1-2 and TRBJ2-5 were preferentially used in persistent disease, while TRBV20-1 and TRBJ2-1 were favored in newly diagnosed disease. Only the TCR beta chain was sequenced and analyzed. Only peripheral blood was studied, because thyroid tissue, the primary lesion, was inaccessible. More public clonotypes were shared among persistent patients (over 2,500) than among newly diagnosed patients (roughly 1,000).

The intended sense of this specimen's time point label: persistent/refractory GD, antithyroid drugs over 5 years with positive TRAb. RNA was extracted from PBMCs in TRIzol for both TCR sequencing and RNA sequencing. The diagnosis of Graves' disease was made according to American Thyroid Association guidelines. The patients came from an endocrinology department in Xi'an, China. Each patient gave approximately 9.7 milliliters of peripheral blood, collected in an EDTA anticoagulant tube. Ficoll Paque Plus density gradient separation was used to isolate PBMCs, and no further T cell sorting was performed. An Agilent 2100 Bioanalyzer and agarose gel were used to assess RNA quality, and a NanoDrop 2000 was used to measure RNA concentration. Library preparation used multiplex PCR. The listed sequencing device is Illumina HiSeq 4000. TCR beta libraries were built with iRepertoire HTBI primers and Arm-PCR amplification of CDR3 regions. Before sequencing, the PCR products went through gel purification. The study's own analysis went as follows. A total of roughly 67 TRBV and under 15 TRBJ segments were identified across samples and were used for gene usage analysis of CDR3 amino acid clonotypes. COPE and FqMerger were used to merge filtered high-quality paired reads into contigs. BLAST was used to align contigs to IMGT TRBV, TRBD and TRBJ reference genes, with CDR3 defined following IMGT. Clonotypes above 0.1% frequency were classified as highly expanded clones. Shannon entropy was used to measure repertoire diversity, and the Gini coefficient was used to measure V-J evenness. A clonotype found in more than one individual was treated as public. TCRdb reprocessed the public reads (quality trimming at Q25 with fastp, clone calling with MiXCR) and kept in-frame beta chains. CDR3 protein duplicates are merged, each entry listing the most common genes and DNA. TCRdb's processing, not the study's, gives the V and J calls here. The table for this sample lists 300,000 to 350,000 distinct CDR3 sequences; around a fifth of them were counted only once. Less than 35% of the sample comes from the top ten.

Trimming takes 6 bases off V and 2 bases off J; junction bases not matched to a gene: 7. The germline V gene yields SNHLY for CDR1 and FYNNEI for CDR2. The CDR3 numbers 15 residues from cysteine through phenylalanine. Only the CDR3 portion is preserved as DNA: 45 bases, with reading frame beginning at the first base. This clonotype has more than one count but fewer than ten. No antigen is known for it. Per-nucleotide qualities are absent, and no much larger clonotype sits a single base away. The TCR comes from a female donor with Graves disease. The chain joins TRBV2 to TRBJ2-3; TRBD1 lines up with 8 middle nucleotides. Sequencing used peripheral blood mononuclear cells (PBMCs), obtained when the disease was refractory, from a patient treated with antithyroid drugs. The bases are TGTGCCAGCAGGACAGGGGCGTCTGACACAGATACGCAGTATTTT. This sequence encodes CASRTGASDTDTQYF.